This is a list of T cell receptor beta chains from one sample in a study of Ad26.COV2.S vaccination and SARS-CoV-2 variants. Repertoires were generated with immunoSEQ multiplex PCR, while TCRdb's copy carries only in-frame clones and drops some. This table has about 350,000 clones, about 89% appearing once. This material consisted of peripheral blood, taken in a trial of Ad26.COV2.S vaccine versus placebo. These TCRs come from a person between 18 and 65 years old who received the Ad26.COV2.S COVID-19 vaccine or a placebo. The CDR3 runs from the conserved cysteine through the conserved F or W. The order of the fields is D gene, V gene, clone size, J gene, CDR3 length, CDR3 protein, CDR3 DNA. The D gene is left open where the match is weak. Only part of the rows carry a size: once, few, many, or a class if the clone is expanded.

.,TRBV9,once,TRBJ1-1,16,CASSVGPQGLDTEAFF,TGTGCCAGCAGCGTAGGGCCGCAGGGTCTGGACACTGAAGCTTTCTTT
TRBD2,TRBV29-1,once,TRBJ2-5,12,CSVIAGGETQYF,TGCAGCGTAATAGCGGGAGGAGAGACCCAGTACTTC
.,TRBV6-5,once,TRBJ2-7,13,CASSYGGLNEQYF,TGTGCCAGCAGTTACGGGGGGCTCAACGAGCAGTACTTC
.,TRBV18,.,TRBJ1-1,15,CASSPATTANTEAFF,TGTGCCAGCTCACCAGCCACAACAGCGAACACTGAAGCTTTCTTT
.,TRBV12-3/TRBV12-4,.,TRBJ2-7,13,CASSLGTNGEQYF,TGTGCCAGCAGTTTAGGGACTAATGGGGAGCAGTACTTC
TRBD1,TRBV19,once,TRBJ1-4,13,CASGTGGSEKLFF,TGTGCCAGTGGGACAGGAGGTAGTGAAAAACTGTTTTTT
TRBD2,TRBV28,.,TRBJ2-7,18,CASSLSTSGLSPTYEQYF,TGTGCCAGCAGTTTAAGCACTAGCGGGTTGTCTCCAACCTACGAGCAGTACTTC
.,TRBV18,once,TRBJ2-1,14,CASSPPPIYNEQFF,TGTGCCAGCTCACCACCGCCTATCTACAATGAGCAGTTCTTC
TRBD1,TRBV2,.,TRBJ1-5,14,CASSEGQEAQPQHF,TGTGCCAGCAGTGAGGGACAGGAGGCTCAGCCCCAGCATTTT
.,TRBV19,.,TRBJ2-3,12,CASRSLTDTQYF,TGTGCCAGTAGGAGCCTCACAGATACGCAGTATTTT
.,TRBV27,once,TRBJ1-2,15,CASSYRRGGDYGYTF,TGTGCCAGCAGTTACCGCCGAGGTGGTGACTATGGCTACACCTTC
TRBD1,TRBV19,once,TRBJ2-7,14,CASSRTGSVDEQYF,TGTGCCAGTAGCAGGACAGGGTCTGTCGACGAGCAGTACTTC
.,TRBV19,few,TRBJ1-1,14,CASSLGKGFTEAFF,TGTGCCAGTAGTCTAGGCAAGGGCTTCACTGAAGCTTTCTTT
TRBD2,TRBV2,.,TRBJ2-7,15,CASSTTSGRFYEQYF,TGTGCCAGCAGCACTACTAGCGGGAGATTTTACGAGCAGTACTTC
TRBD1,TRBV7-2,.,TRBJ1-4,14,CASSKDRGSEKLFF,TGTGCCAGCAGTAAAGACAGGGGAAGTGAAAAACTGTTTTTT
TRBD1,TRBV29-1,.,TRBJ1-1,13,CSADRGVRAEAFF,TGCAGCGCAGACAGGGGAGTAAGAGCCGAAGCTTTCTTT
TRBD2,TRBV28,.,TRBJ2-7,15,CASSTPGLAVYEQYF,TGTGCCAGCAGTACCCCCGGACTAGCGGTCTACGAGCAGTACTTC
.,TRBV10-3,.,TRBJ2-1,13,CAIMGEPYNEQFF,TGTGCCATCATGGGGGAGCCCTACAATGAGCAGTTCTTC
.,TRBV19,.,TRBJ2-6,15,CASRHESSGANVLTF,TGTGCCAGTAGGCACGAGAGCTCTGGGGCCAACGTCCTGACTTTC
.,TRBV5-1,.,TRBJ2-5,16,CASSLQGAGVGETQYF,TGCGCCAGCAGCTTGCAGGGGGCGGGGGTTGGCGAGACCCAGTACTTC
TRBD1,TRBV10-3,.,TRBJ1-4,13,CAIRGQDNEKLFF,TGTGCCATCAGGGGACAGGATAATGAAAAACTGTTTTTT
TRBD1,TRBV5-1,.,TRBJ1-4,14,CASSSGQPNEKLFF,TGCGCCAGCAGCTCGGGACAGCCTAATGAAAAACTGTTTTTT
.,TRBV6-5,few,TRBJ2-7,14,CASRRARISYEQYF,TGTGCCAGCAGACGGGCTCGCATCTCCTACGAGCAGTACTTC
TRBD1,TRBV14,once,TRBJ2-1,14,CASSQRHRGNEQFF,TGTGCCAGCAGCCAACGTCACAGGGGCAATGAGCAGTTCTTC
.,TRBV5-6,.,TRBJ1-6,17,CASSLNLAGSNNSPLHF,TGTGCCAGCAGCCTCAACCTAGCAGGGAGCAATAATTCACCCCTCCACTTT
.,TRBV7-8,.,TRBJ2-2,13,CASKPGNTGELFF,TGTGCCTCAAAACCGGGAAACACCGGGGAGCTGTTTTTT
.,TRBV4-2,.,TRBJ2-2,17,CASSPYDQDRRTGELFF,TGTGCCAGCAGCCCTTATGACCAAGACCGGCGTACCGGGGAGCTGTTTTTT
TRBD1,TRBV10-2,.,TRBJ1-3,15,CASSTGVTSGNTIYF,TGCGCCAGCAGCACAGGGGTTACCTCTGGAAACACCATATATTTT
.,TRBV19,once,TRBJ1-1,15,CASSNPSVLNTEAFF,TGTGCCAGTAGTAACCCCTCAGTGTTAAACACTGAAGCTTTCTTT
.,TRBV6-5,.,TRBJ2-3,15,CASSYRGSGTDTQYF,TGTGCCAGCAGTTACAGGGGGTCCGGCACAGATACGCAGTATTTT
TRBD1,TRBV14,.,TRBJ2-2,16,CASSHGDRHHTGELFF,TGTGCCAGCAGCCACGGGGACAGGCACCATACCGGGGAGCTGTTTTTT
.,TRBV27,.,TRBJ1-1,14,CASRSPSQGTEAFF,TGTGCCAGCCGGTCTCCTTCACAAGGCACTGAAGCTTTCTTT
TRBD1,TRBV4-2,.,TRBJ1-4,15,CASSGGGTGREKLFF,TGTGCCAGCAGCGGCGGGGGGACAGGGCGCGAAAAACTGTTTTTT
TRBD1,TRBV7-9,.,TRBJ2-7,14,CASSLEGDSYEQYF,TGTGCCAGCAGCTTAGAAGGGGACAGCTACGAGCAGTACTTC
TRBD1,TRBV5-1,.,TRBJ1-6,17,CASSLYWQGAINSPLHF,TGCGCCAGCAGCTTGTATTGGCAGGGGGCCATTAATTCACCCCTCCACTTT
TRBD1,TRBV28,once,TRBJ2-7,13,CASRGTGADEQYF,TGTGCCAGCAGGGGGACAGGGGCCGACGAGCAGTACTTC
.,TRBV7-8,.,TRBJ1-5,14,CASSFRDSNQPQHF,TGTGCCAGCAGCTTCCGGGACAGCAATCAGCCCCAGCATTTT
.,TRBV5-8,once,TRBJ1-3,17,CASSLRGDQPSGNTIYF,TGTGCCAGCAGCTTGAGGGGGGACCAACCGTCTGGAAACACCATATATTTT
.,TRBV19,.,TRBJ1-2,13,CASSIGGSYGYTF,TGTGCCAGTAGTATAGGGGGTTCCTATGGCTACACCTTC
.,TRBV3-1/TRBV3-2,.,TRBJ2-3,17,CASSQESLVYVGDTQYF,TGTGCCAGCAGCCAAGAGTCCCTAGTGTACGTTGGGGATACGCAGTATTTT
TRBD1,TRBV19,.,TRBJ1-5,15,CASSTDRGDNQPQHF,TGTGCCAGTAGTACTGACAGGGGCGACAATCAGCCCCAGCATTTT